This record concerns one T cell receptor beta chain sequence. The data stem from a study of blood T cell repertoires in COVID-19. Study context: Sites across the United States, Italy and Spain contributed samples from acute and convalescent COVID-19.

Assay used: immunoSEQ multiplex PCR; TCRdb lists only in-frame clones, some missing. The repertoire holds 80,000 to 100,000 clones, with 91% as singletons. The germline CDR1 and CDR2 sequences are SGHNT and YENEEA. The CDR3 has 23 amino acids. V dropped 0 bases and J dropped 0; count of bases not matched to a gene: 21. Sequencing was done on a sample of peripheral blood. The chain combines TRBV11-3 with TRBJ2-4; 9 bases fit TRBD1. The receptor was isolated from a human donor with active COVID-19. The donor label of this sample is uncertain. This CDR3 reads CASSLEEFSFGQGPPLAKNIQYF. In DNA form, the CDR3 reads TGTGCCAGCAGCTTAGAGGAGTTTTCGTTCGGACAGGGGCCCCCTCTAGCCAAAAACATTCAGTACTTC.